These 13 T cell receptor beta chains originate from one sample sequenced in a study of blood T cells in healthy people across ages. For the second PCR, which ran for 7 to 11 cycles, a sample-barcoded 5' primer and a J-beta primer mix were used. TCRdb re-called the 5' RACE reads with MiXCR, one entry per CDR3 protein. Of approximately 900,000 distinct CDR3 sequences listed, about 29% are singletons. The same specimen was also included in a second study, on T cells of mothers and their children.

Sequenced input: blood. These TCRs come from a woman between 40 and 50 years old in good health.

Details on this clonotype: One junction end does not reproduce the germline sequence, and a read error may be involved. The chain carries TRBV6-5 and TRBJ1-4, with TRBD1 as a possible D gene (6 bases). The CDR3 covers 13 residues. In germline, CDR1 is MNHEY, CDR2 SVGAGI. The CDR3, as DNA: TGTGCCAGCAGGGGTTACGCAGGGGAAAAACGGTTTTTT. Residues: CASRGYAGEKRFF.

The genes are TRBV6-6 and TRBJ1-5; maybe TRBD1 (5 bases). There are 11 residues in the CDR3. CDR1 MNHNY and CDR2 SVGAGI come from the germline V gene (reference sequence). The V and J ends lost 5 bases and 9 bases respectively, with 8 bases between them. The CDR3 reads CASSPGGPQHF. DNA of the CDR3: TGTGCCAGCAGTCCGGGGGGGCCCCAGCATTTT.

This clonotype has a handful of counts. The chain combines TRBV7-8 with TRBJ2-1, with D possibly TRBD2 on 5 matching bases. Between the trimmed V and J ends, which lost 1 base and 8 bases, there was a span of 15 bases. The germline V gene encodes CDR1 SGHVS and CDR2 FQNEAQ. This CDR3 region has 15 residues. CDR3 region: CASSLELAPTDEQFF. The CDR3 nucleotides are TGTGCCAGCAGCTTAGAGCTAGCCCCGACGGATGAGCAGTTCTTC.

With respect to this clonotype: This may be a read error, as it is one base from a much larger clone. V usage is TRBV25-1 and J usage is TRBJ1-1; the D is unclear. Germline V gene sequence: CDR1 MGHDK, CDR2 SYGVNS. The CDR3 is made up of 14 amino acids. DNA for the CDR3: TGTGTCAGCAGTGAAAGGGCTCTGAACACTGAAGCTTTCTTT. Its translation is CVSSERALNTEAFF.

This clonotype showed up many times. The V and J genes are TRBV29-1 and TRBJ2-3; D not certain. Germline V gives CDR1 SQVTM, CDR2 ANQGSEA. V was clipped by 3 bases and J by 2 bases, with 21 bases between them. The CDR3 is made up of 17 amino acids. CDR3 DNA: TGCAGCGTTGAGGATTGGAAGCCAATTGAAATCACAGATACGCAGTATTTT. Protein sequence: CSVEDWKPIEITDTQYF.

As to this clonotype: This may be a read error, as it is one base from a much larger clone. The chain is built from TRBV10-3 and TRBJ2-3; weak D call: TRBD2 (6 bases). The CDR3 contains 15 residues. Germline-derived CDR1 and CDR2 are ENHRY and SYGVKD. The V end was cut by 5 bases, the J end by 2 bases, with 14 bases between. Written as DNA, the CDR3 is TGTGCCATCAGTCGCGGACTAACGTCCACAGATACGCAGTATTTT. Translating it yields CAISRGLTSTDTQYF.

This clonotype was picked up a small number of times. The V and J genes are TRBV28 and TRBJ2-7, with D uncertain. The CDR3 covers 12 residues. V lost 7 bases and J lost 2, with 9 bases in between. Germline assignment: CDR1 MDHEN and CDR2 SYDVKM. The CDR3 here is CASNPAPYEQYF. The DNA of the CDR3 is TGTGCCAGCAACCCGGCCCCCTACGAGCAGTACTTC.

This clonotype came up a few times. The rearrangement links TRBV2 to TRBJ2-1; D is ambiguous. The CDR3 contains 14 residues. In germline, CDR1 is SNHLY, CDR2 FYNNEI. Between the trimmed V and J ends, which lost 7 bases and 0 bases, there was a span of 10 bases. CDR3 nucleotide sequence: TGTGCCAGCAAAGCGTCAAGCTCCTACAATGAGCAGTTCTTC. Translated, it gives CASKASSSYNEQFF.

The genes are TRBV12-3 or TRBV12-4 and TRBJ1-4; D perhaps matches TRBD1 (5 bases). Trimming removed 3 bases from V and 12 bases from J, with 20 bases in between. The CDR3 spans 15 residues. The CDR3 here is CASSFDRPISGELFF. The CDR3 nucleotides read TGTGCCAGCAGTTTCGACAGACCCATAAGTGGGGAACTGTTTTTT.

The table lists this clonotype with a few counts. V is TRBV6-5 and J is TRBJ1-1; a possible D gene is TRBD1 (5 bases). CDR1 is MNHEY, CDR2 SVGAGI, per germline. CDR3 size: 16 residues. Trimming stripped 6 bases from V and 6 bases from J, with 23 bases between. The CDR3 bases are TGTGCCAGCAGCTCGGCAAAGGCGGGACGTTGGTCTGAAGCTTTCTTT. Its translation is CASSSAKAGRWSEAFF.

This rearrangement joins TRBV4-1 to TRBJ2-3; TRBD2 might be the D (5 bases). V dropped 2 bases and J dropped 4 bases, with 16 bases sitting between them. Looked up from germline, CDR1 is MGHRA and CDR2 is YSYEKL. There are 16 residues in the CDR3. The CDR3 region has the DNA TGCGCCAGCAGCCAACCCAATCGAGGGATAGCAGATACGCAGTATTTT. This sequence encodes CASSQPNRGIADTQYF.

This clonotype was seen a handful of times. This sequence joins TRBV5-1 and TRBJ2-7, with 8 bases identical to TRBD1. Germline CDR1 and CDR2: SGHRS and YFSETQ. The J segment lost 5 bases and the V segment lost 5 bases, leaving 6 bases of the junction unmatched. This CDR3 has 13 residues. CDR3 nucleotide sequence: TGCGCCAGCAGTACCGGACAGGGTGACGAGCAGTACTTC. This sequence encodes CASSTGQGDEQYF.

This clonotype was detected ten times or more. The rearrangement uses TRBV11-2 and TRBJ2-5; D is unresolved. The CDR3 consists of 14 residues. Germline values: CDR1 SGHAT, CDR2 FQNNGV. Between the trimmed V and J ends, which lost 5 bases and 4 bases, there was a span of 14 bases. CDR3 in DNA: TGTGCCAGCAGCCGTGGAAACTTAGGAGAGACCCAGTACTTC. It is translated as CASSRGNLGETQYF.